This T cell receptor beta chain was identified during a study of CD8 T cells in ankylosing spondylitis. Overall study findings and caveats: Characteristic of ankylosing spondylitis blood, it appeared, was a TCR beta motif comprising fewer than 10 highly homologous variants. Both synovial fluid and blood in reactive arthritis had previously been reported to carry some motif variants.

5'-RACE, quantitative and with molecular barcodes, yielded the TCR beta libraries. TCRdb ran MiXCR on the 5' RACE reads and lists one entry per CDR3 protein. In the table there are 400,000 or so distinct CDR3 sequences, roughly a quarter of which are singletons. About this clonotype: Antigen specificity is unknown.

The germline gives CDR1 DFQATT, CDR2 SNEGSKA (reference sequence). Trimming cost V 5 bases and J 4 bases; bases outside gene matches: 8. The CDR3 is 15 residues long. V is TRBV20-1 and J is TRBJ1-3, with 10 positions matching TRBD1. This clonotype was obtained from a male donor with ankylosing spondylitis. Sequencing used blood, either unsorted or a sorted T cell fraction (not recorded which). This chain's CDR3 is CSAQPGTGAGNTIYF. The DNA for the CDR3 is TGCAGTGCTCAGCCCGGGACAGGGGCGGGAAACACCATATATTTT.